The 28 T cell receptor beta chains listed next were all sequenced from one sample in a study of graft-versus-host responses after intestinal transplantation. Sequenced by immunoSEQ multiplex PCR; TCRdb stores in-frame clones only, minus some. The table lists about 35,000 clones, around 96% of them singletons. Sequenced material: PBMCs, taken 16 days after intestinal transplant. Source of these receptors: a human patient who received an intestinal transplant, so some T cells may come from the graft donor.

The chain couples TRBV29-1 to TRBJ2-1; D gene unclear. Trimming removed 6 bases from V and 4 bases from J, with 13 bases in between. The germline gives CDR1 SQVTM, CDR2 ANQGSEA. The CDR3 is 13 amino acids. In DNA form, the CDR3 reads TGCAGCGTGCGGTTAGGGTCTTACAATGAGCAGTTCTTC. Its protein product is CSVRLGSYNEQFF.

The genes are TRBV10-3 and TRBJ1-1; 11 nucleotides line up with TRBD1. Trimming at V came to 7 bases and at J to 1 base, leaving 2 bases not matched to a gene. Germline V gene lookup returns CDR1 ENHRY and CDR2 SYGVKD. There are 14 residues in the CDR3. The CDR3 nucleotides read TGTGCCATCACAGGGACAGGGGGGAACACTGAAGCTTTCTTT. Amino acids: CAITGTGGNTEAFF.

The chain employs TRBV27 and TRBJ2-1; D is undetermined. The V gene's germline CDR1 is MNHEY and CDR2 SMNVEV (reference sequence). The CDR3 covers 13 residues. The V end lost 4 bases, the J end lost 4 bases, and 8 bases lay between the germline ends. The CDR3 loop reads CASSSQMYNEQFF. The CDR3 nucleotides read TGTGCCAGCAGTTCCCAGATGTACAATGAGCAGTTCTTC.

This chain links TRBV15 with TRBJ2-7; 8 bases agree with TRBD2. Germline V gene data show CDR1 as LNHNV and CDR2 as YYDKDF (reference sequence). The V gene end was trimmed by 2 bases and the J gene end by 5 bases; junction bases not matched to a gene: 14. This CDR3 has 17 amino acids. The CDR3 DNA sequence: TGTGCCACCAGCAGATTGGGAGAGAGCGGGAGCTCTGACGAGCAGTACTTC. It encodes CATSRLGESGSSDEQYF.

This clone appeared once. V and J are TRBV15 and TRBJ2-1; D call uncertain. The germline V and J ends were trimmed by 0 bases and 8 bases, with 8 bases remaining between them. This CDR3 region has 13 residues. Germline loops: CDR1 LNHNV, CDR2 YYDKDF (reference sequence). The CDR3 loop is CATSRERSDEQFF. DNA for the CDR3: TGTGCCACCAGCAGAGAAAGGAGCGATGAGCAGTTCTTC.

The chain combines TRBV19 with TRBJ1-5, with TRBD1 matching 10 bases. CDR3 length: 14 residues. From germline, CDR1 is LNHDA and CDR2 SQIVND (reference sequence). With 5 bases clipped from V and 4 bases from J, the junction kept 2 bases outside the gene matches. The CDR3 nucleotides read TGTGCCAGTAGTCCGGGACAGGGGAATCAGCCCCAGCATTTT. This gives the protein CASSPGQGNQPQHF. Complete variable domain (other parts from reference TRBV19 and TRBJ1-5): DGGITQSPKYLFRKEGQNVTLSCEQNLNHDAMYWYRQDPGQGLRLIYYSQIVNDFQKGDIAEGYSVSREKKESFPLTVTSAQKNPTAFYLCASSPGQGNQPQHFGDGTRLSIL.

The rearrangement uses TRBV27 and TRBJ2-1, with 11 positions matching TRBD2. From germline, CDR1 is MNHEY and CDR2 SMNVEV (reference sequence). With 4 bases clipped from V and 3 bases from J, the junction kept 14 bases outside the gene matches. The CDR3 consists of 19 residues. The CDR3 DNA reads TGTGCCAGCAGTTCGATGCGACTAGCGGGATCGTCGATCTACAATGAGCAGTTCTTC. It translates to CASSSMRLAGSSIYNEQFF.

The chain is built from TRBV30 and TRBJ2-1, with D perhaps TRBD1 (9 bases). Germline CDR1 GTSNPN, CDR2 SVGIG (reference sequence). The CDR3 extends over 17 amino acids. V was clipped by 2 bases and J by 2 bases, with 19 bases between them. The CDR3 spells CAWSKPGGTGTYNEQFF. The CDR3 bases are TGTGCCTGGAGTAAACCGGGGGGGACAGGGACCTACAATGAGCAGTTCTTC.

This chain uses TRBV4-3 with TRBJ2-2, with 7 bases lining up with TRBD2. The ends lost 4 bases at V and 0 bases at J; junction bases unmatched: 8. The CDR3 runs 17 residues. The germline V gene encodes CDR1 LGHNA and CDR2 YSLEER. The DNA of the CDR3 is TGCGCCAGCAGCCCAGACCTAGCGGACGCGAACACCGGGGAGCTGTTTTTT. It translates to CASSPDLADANTGELFF.

The genes are TRBV4-3 and TRBJ2-7; D unclear. This CDR3 contains 13 residues. The germline gives CDR1 LGHNA, CDR2 YSLEER. V shed 0 bases and J shed 5 bases, with 8 bases lying between them. In DNA, the CDR3 is TGCGCCAGCAGCCAAGACTTGAGGCACGAGCAGTACTTC. Amino acids: CASSQDLRHEQYF.

CDR3 region: CASSGSGDEQFF. DNA for the CDR3: TGTGCCAGCAGCGGGAGTGGTGATGAGCAGTTCTTC. The chain combines TRBV7-3 with TRBJ2-1, with D possibly matching TRBD2 (5 bases). From germline, CDR1 is SGHTA and CDR2 FQGTGA. CDR3 length: 12 residues. Trimming stripped 5 bases from V and 8 bases from J, with 10 bases between. The full variable domain, with the rest looked up from reference TRBV7-3 and TRBJ2-1, is GAGVSQTPSNKVTEKGKYVELRCDPISGHTALYWYRQSLGQGPEFLIYFQGTGAADDSGLPNDRFFAVRPEGSVSTLKIQRTERGDSAVYLCASSGSGDEQFFGPGTRLTVL.

This clone was recorded only once. The chain uses TRBV9 and TRBJ2-7, with TRBD1 identical over 8 bases. The length of the CDR3 is 15 residues. With 0 bases clipped from V and 3 bases from J, the junction kept 5 bases outside the gene matches. Germline lookup yields CDR1 SGDLS and CDR2 YYNGEE. The CDR3 reads CASSVGRQGNYEQYF. The CDR3 DNA reads TGTGCCAGCAGCGTAGGCCGACAGGGGAACTACGAGCAGTACTTC.

The chain employs TRBV11-2 and TRBJ2-3, with 13 bases lining up with TRBD2. The V gene's germline CDR1 is SGHAT and CDR2 FQNNGV. The CDR3 loop spans 17 amino acids. Trimming cost V 4 bases and J 5 bases; bases outside gene matches: 9. The CDR3 loop is CASSSGLAGVSGDTQYF. CDR3 nucleotide sequence: TGTGCCAGCAGCTCAGGACTAGCGGGAGTTTCGGGAGATACGCAGTATTTT.

The gene calls are TRBV29-1 and TRBJ1-1; TRBD1 agrees at 7 bases. Looked up from germline, CDR1 is SQVTM and CDR2 is ANQGSEA. There are 13 residues in the CDR3. Unmatched junction bases numbered 3, after V lost 5 bases and J lost 0 bases. Here the CDR3 reads CSVSGGVNTEAFF. The DNA for the CDR3 is TGCAGCGTTTCAGGGGGGGTGAACACTGAAGCTTTCTTT.

This chain links TRBV19 with TRBJ2-6, with 9 nucleotides matching TRBD1. Unmatched junction bases numbered 13, after V lost 7 bases and J lost 0 bases. Germline V gene sequence: CDR1 LNHDA, CDR2 SQIVND (reference sequence). CDR3 size: 19 residues. CDR3 nucleotide sequence: TGTGCCAGTAAGAGGGGGACAGGGTCTGTGAGCTCTGGGGCCAACGTCCTGACTTTC. Encoded protein: CASKRGTGSVSSGANVLTF.

This clone has only one observation. The rearrangement links TRBV21-1 to TRBJ2-7; the D call of TRBD1 is as the table states it, not checked on the DNA. TRBV21-1 represents a pseudogene. This CDR3 contains 16 residues. The CDR3, as DNA: TGTGCCAGCAGCAAAGCCAAGACAGGGTTGTTCCACGAGCAGTACTTC. It translates to CASSKAKTGLFHEQYF.

The V and J genes are TRBV7-3 and TRBJ2-2; the match to TRBD1 covers 9 bases. This CDR3 has 15 amino acids. The germline gives CDR1 SGHTA, CDR2 FQGTGA. The ends lost 4 bases at V and 5 bases at J; junction bases unmatched: 5. The CDR3 DNA reads as TGTGCCAGCAGCTCTACAGGGGGCCGAACCGGGGAGCTGTTTTTT. This gives the protein CASSSTGGRTGELFF.

The J gene is TRBJ2-6, the V gene TRBV7-9; D call uncertain. V was shortened by 5 bases and J by 0 bases, with 11 bases between the two germline ends. The CDR3 totals 16 residues. Germline lookup yields CDR1 SEHNR and CDR2 FQNEAQ (reference sequence). The CDR3 coding sequence is TGTGCCAGCAGCCCAGCCGCCCGCTCTGGGGCCAACGTCCTGACTTTC. Translating it yields CASSPAARSGANVLTF.

V is TRBV2 and J is TRBJ1-4; D gene ambiguous. In germline, CDR1 is SNHLY, CDR2 FYNNEI. The CDR3 is made up of 12 amino acids. The V gene lost 4 bases and the J gene lost 14 bases, with 14 bases spanning the gap. The CDR3 bases are TGTGCCAGCAGTGGTATTACCAGGAGCCTGTTTTTT. Its translation is CASSGITRSLFF.

The chain combines TRBV29-1 with TRBJ2-2, with a possible D match to TRBD2 (6 bases). The germline CDR1 and CDR2 sequences are SQVTM and ANQGSEA. Deletions cut 0 bases from V and 2 bases from J, with 10 bases between. The CDR3 runs 15 residues. The CDR3 region has the DNA TGCAGCGTTGAAGAGCGCGGGGCCAACACCGGGGAGCTGTTTTTT. It yields the protein CSVEERGANTGELFF.

The gene calls are TRBV18 and TRBJ2-4; the D call may be TRBD1 or TRBD2 (5 bases each). This CDR3 spans 15 amino acids. V lost 0 bases and J lost 8, with 14 bases in between. The germline V gene has CDR1 KGHSH and CDR2 LQKENI. CDR3 in DNA: TGTGCCAGCTCACCACCGGGACCCGGCGGGTACATTCAGTACTTC. Encoded protein: CASSPPGPGGYIQYF.

The chain has TRBV28 and TRBJ2-4; D gene uncertain. The CDR3 contains 12 residues. Per the germline V gene, CDR1 is MDHEN and CDR2 is SYDVKM. The V and J ends lost 8 bases and 0 bases respectively, with 5 bases between them. The CDR3 here is CASAIAKNIQYF. The CDR3 DNA reads TGTGCCAGCGCAATAGCCAAAAACATTCAGTACTTC.

This sequence joins TRBV6-1 and TRBJ2-1; the D call may be TRBD1 or TRBD2 (5 bases each). This CDR3 is 14 amino acids long. The V gene's germline CDR1 is MNHNS and CDR2 SASEGT. V was clipped by 6 bases and J by 9 bases, with 18 bases between them. The CDR3 loop reads CASSEGPIAREQFF. CDR3 nucleotide sequence: TGTGCCAGCAGCGAGGGACCGATAGCACGTGAGCAGTTCTTC.

J is TRBJ2-1 and V is TRBV5-4, with TRBD2 matching over 7 bases. Germline V gives CDR1 SGHNT, CDR2 YYREEE (reference sequence). The J segment lost 0 bases and the V segment lost 5 bases, leaving 5 bases of the junction unmatched. CDR3 size: 15 residues. The CDR3 is CASRAGGSSYNEQFF. The CDR3 bases are TGTGCCAGCAGGGCCGGCGGGAGCTCCTACAATGAGCAGTTCTTC.

The chain employs TRBV6-5 and TRBJ2-7, with D possibly TRBD2 on 7 matching bases. Per the germline V gene, CDR1 is MNHEY and CDR2 is SVGAGI. The V gene lost 5 bases and the J gene lost 3 bases, with 11 bases spanning the gap. The CDR3 has 13 amino acids. Here the CDR3 reads CASSGGALYEQYF. The DNA for the CDR3 is TGTGCCAGCAGTGGGGGGGCTCTCTACGAGCAGTACTTC.

The J gene is TRBJ2-7, the V gene TRBV5-1; 9 positions agree with TRBD2. Trimming took 1 base from V and 7 from J; bases not matched to a gene: 6. The germline CDR1 and CDR2 sequences are SGHRS and YFSETQ. The CDR3 covers 14 residues. CDR3 bases: TGCGCCAGCAGCTTGACTAGCGGGCTTCGAGAGCAGTACTTC. Translated, it gives CASSLTSGLREQYF. Full variable domain (remainder filled in from reference TRBV5-1 and TRBJ2-7): KAGVTQTPRYLIKTRGQQVTLSCSPISGHRSVSWYQQTPGQGLQFLFEYFSETQRNKGNFPGRFSGRQFSNSRSEMNVSTLELGDSALYLCASSLTSGLREQYFGPGTRLTVT.

J is TRBJ2-7 and V is TRBV7-7; 10 nucleotides align to TRBD1. This CDR3 has 14 residues. CDR1 and CDR2 (germline): SSHAT, FNYEAQ (reference sequence). V shed 5 bases and J 4 bases; nucleotides not matched to a gene: 5. Here the CDR3 DNA reads TGTGCCAGCAGCCAAGGGACAGGGGATTACGAGCAGTACTTC. Its protein product is CASSQGTGDYEQYF.

The chain has TRBV5-4 and TRBJ2-7; 7 nucleotides line up with TRBD1. The V gene's germline CDR1 is SGHNT and CDR2 YYREEE (reference sequence). The length of the CDR3 is 15 residues. The V gene end was trimmed by 0 bases and the J gene end by 2 bases; junction bases not matched to a gene: 5. Here the CDR3 reads CASSLAGTAAYEQYF. DNA of the CDR3: TGTGCCAGCAGCTTGGCCGGGACAGCGGCCTACGAGCAGTACTTC.